This TCR beta chain was captured in a study of T cells in narcolepsy. Study-wide background: Patients with NT1 or NT2 and healthy control donors were enrolled.

V lost 6 bases to trimming and J lost 1 base; unmatched junction nucleotides: 0. The CDR3 runs 14 residues. Germline CDR1 is MNHEY and CDR2 is SVGAGI. The assay was immunoSEQ multiplex PCR, and TCRdb's table has in-frame clones only and misses some. The sample has about 25,000 clones, about four fifths seen once. Overall study results and limits: Autoreactive clonotypes reportedly recurred in blood of same and different patients, not controls. Some memory CD4+ repertoires had no autoreactive clone sequences.

A remark on this clone: Its specificity is unknown.

The receptor's source is a human donor with narcolepsy. This chain connects TRBV6-5 to TRBJ2-2; 9 nucleotides match TRBD2. What was sequenced was CD45RA- memory CD4+ T cells from PBMCs. CDR3: CASRTSGNTGELFF. CDR3 nucleotides: TGTGCCAGCAGGACTAGCGGGAACACCGGGGAGCTGTTTTTT.